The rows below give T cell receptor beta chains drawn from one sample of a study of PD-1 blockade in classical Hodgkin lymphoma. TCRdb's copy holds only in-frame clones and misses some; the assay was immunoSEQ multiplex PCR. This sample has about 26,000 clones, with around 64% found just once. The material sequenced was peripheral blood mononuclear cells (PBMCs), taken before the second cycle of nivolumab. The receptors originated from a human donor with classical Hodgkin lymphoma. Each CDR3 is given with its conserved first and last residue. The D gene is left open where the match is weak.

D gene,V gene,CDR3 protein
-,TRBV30,CAWSANRVITDTQYF
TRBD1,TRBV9,CASSSGTGGNEKLFF
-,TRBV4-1,CASSLSPGRNSNQPQHF
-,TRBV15,CATSRVARHKNIQYF
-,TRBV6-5,CASRRGPNTEAFF
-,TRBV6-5,CASRAQGYTGELFF
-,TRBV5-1,CASSLAGRGDEQYF
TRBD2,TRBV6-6,CASGLLAGGRRGQFF
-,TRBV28,CASSLPAGQLPQHF
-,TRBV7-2,CASSLALSRGSGNTIYF
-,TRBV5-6,CASERYNEQFF
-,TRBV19,CASSIFGAAPSYEQYF
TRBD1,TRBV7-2,CASSSTGVLTYEQYF
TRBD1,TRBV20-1,CSARTGDGYTF
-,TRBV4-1,CASSQASSTVLNSPLHF
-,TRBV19,CASSTLGAQYF
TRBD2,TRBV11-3,CASSLIPSGEQYF
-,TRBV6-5,CASSFDGGPELWYF
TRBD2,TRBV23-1,CASSQSFQVAGLPISSTDTQYF
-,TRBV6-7,CASSHGTSGNTIYF
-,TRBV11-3,CASSHTGRLEKQYF
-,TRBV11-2,CASSGTLNYGYTF
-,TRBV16,CASSQYSTGEAFF
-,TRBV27,CASRGLAKERETQYF
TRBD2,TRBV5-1,CATSAGVNTGELFF
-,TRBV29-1,CSGGDSYNEQFF
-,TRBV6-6,CASILKGAGSHQPQHF
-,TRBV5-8,CASSLGWGLKAFF
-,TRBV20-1,CSARDNIEAFF
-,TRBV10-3,CASRQNWEGSYGYTF
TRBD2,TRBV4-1,CASSLRGGSPETQYF
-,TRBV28,CASSLWSGRAAEAFF
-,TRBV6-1,CASSEWPTGLNTEAFF
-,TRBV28,CASSLSVANYGYTF
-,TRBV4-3,CASSQEGGVRPTGELFF
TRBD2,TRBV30,CAWSASGGQETQYF
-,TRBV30,CAWSRVDGYTF
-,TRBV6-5,CASSPGPSYEQYF
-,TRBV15,CATSRESLFYEQYF
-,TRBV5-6,CASSLQGYTYEQYF
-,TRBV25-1,CASSEGNGTYNEQFF
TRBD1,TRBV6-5,CATLRGPSEAFF